What follows is one T cell receptor (beta chain) and its context. This clone's antigen is unknown. It has no much larger one-base neighbor in the sample; base qualities were not kept. The CDR3, cysteine through phenylalanine, is 10 amino acids long. Solely the CDR3 DNA is kept, with 30 bases framed from the first base. CDR1 SNHLY and CDR2 FYNNEI were looked up in the germline V gene. Between the V and J ends, shortened by 8 bases and 4 bases respectively, the junction contains 5 bases. These data originate in a study of siplizumab effects on memory and regulatory T cells (dated by TCRdb to between 2017 and 2020). Broadly, across the study: The effect of the anti-CD2 antibody siplizumab on alloreactive T-cell subsets was examined in allogeneic mixed lymphocyte reactions constructed from human PBMCs.

TCRbeta CDR3 sequencing was performed on sorted unstimulated T cells and on proliferating T cells recovered from mixed lymphocyte reactions. Fresh whole blood from approximately ten HLA-typed healthy donors was used to isolate PBMCs. To map where alloreactive clones came from, unstimulated CD4+ regulatory T cells were FACS-sorted. Broader findings and caveats from the paper: Roughly 75-96% of proliferating CD4+ or CD8+ clones could not be assigned a naive or memory phenotype. Sequences below about 10^-5 frequency were poorly captured, so only a minor fraction of alloreactive clones could be mapped to unstimulated subsets. Among mappable alloreactive CD4+ clones, the Treg-derived fraction averaged approximately 69% with siplizumab versus roughly 29% in control reactions. Whether proliferating Tregs from siplizumab cultures were suppressive was not functionally confirmed. Unstimulated naive T cells appeared to be more diverse than memory T cells, and naive cells seemed to make a substantial contribution to the alloresponse. Siplizumab significantly lowered the cumulative frequency of alloreactive sequences that could be traced to unstimulated CD4+ memory T cells.

Receptor libraries were prepared by the immunoSEQ multiplex PCR assay. Around 94,000 TCR templates per sample were assayed on the deep sequencing platform. Genomic DNA extracted from sorted T cells was used for TCRbeta CDR3 sequencing. In the paper's pipeline: The R programming language was used for clonal analysis of TCRbeta CDR3 data. Unstimulated samples were compared with post-reaction CFSE-low samples to define alloreactive CD4+ and CD8+ clones. Regulatory or non-regulatory origin of alloreactive CD4+ clones was assigned by matching sequences to the sorted unstimulated Treg and non-Treg repertoires. TCRdb took over this immuneACCESS table, retaining in-frame rearrangements with V and J assigned. Such tables are incomplete; in checked studies, under half of the missing clones stem from an unresolved V gene, and the remainder is unexplained. Clone size and the V and J calls come from that table; the DNA yielded D and trimming. The table for this sample lists roughly 80,000 clones; roughly 89% of them were counted only once. Over 1.5% of the sample is held by the ten biggest clonotypes.

The clonotype was recovered from a human donor in good health. The chain links TRBV2 with TRBJ2-5; the D gene is not confidently resolved. The sample comprised Tregs sorted from blood. The nucleotide sequence is TGTGCCAGCGTCCGAGAGACCCAGTACTTC. The translation is CASVRETQYF.